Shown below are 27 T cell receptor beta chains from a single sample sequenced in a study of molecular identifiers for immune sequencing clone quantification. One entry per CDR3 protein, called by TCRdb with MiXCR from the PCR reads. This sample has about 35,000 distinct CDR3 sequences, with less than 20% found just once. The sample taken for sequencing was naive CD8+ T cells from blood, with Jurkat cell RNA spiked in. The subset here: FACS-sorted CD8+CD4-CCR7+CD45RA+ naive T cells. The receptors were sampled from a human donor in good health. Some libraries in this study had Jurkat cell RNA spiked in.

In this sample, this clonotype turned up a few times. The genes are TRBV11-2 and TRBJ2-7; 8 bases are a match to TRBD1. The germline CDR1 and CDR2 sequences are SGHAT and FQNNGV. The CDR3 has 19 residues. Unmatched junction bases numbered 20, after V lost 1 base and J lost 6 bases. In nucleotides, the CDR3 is TGTGCCAGCAGCTTAGTGGGGGACAGGCACCGAAGGATCCTTTGCGAGCAGTACTTC. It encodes CASSLVGDRHRRILCEQYF.

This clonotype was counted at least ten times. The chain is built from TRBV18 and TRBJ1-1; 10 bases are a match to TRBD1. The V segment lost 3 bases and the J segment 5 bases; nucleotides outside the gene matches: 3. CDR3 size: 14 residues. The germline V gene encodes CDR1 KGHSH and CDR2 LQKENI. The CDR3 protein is CASSPRQGATEAFF. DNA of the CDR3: TGTGCCAGCTCACCCCGACAGGGGGCTACTGAAGCTTTCTTT.

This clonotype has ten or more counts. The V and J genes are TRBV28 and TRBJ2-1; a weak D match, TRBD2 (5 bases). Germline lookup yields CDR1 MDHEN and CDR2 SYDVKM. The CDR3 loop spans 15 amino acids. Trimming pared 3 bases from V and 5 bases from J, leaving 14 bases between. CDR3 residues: CASSFALGRNNEQFF. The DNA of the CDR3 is TGTGCCAGCAGTTTCGCGTTAGGGAGAAACAATGAGCAGTTCTTC.

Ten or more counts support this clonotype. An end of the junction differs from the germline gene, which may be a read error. CDR3 protein: CASSLELAGSYNEQFF. The CDR3 coding sequence is TGTGCTAGCAGCTTAGAACTAGCGGGGTCCTACAATGAGCAGTTCTTC. V and J are TRBV7-7 and TRBJ2-1, with 10 bases lining up with TRBD2. Germline assignment: CDR1 SSHAT and CDR2 FNYEAQ (reference sequence). This CDR3 spans 16 amino acids.

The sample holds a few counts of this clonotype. CDR3: CASSQAPLAEAFF. CDR3 sequence (DNA): TGCGCCAGCAGCCAAGCCCCTCTTGCTGAAGCTTTCTTT. V usage is TRBV4-3 and J usage is TRBJ1-1; no clear D. This CDR3 contains 13 residues. The germline CDR1 and CDR2 sequences are LGHNA and YSLEER. V dropped 1 base and J dropped 6 bases, with 9 bases sitting between them.

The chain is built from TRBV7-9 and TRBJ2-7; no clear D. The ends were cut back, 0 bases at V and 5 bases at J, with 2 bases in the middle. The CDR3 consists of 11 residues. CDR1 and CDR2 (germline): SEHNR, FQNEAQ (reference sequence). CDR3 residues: CASSLADEQYF. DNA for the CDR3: TGTGCCAGCAGCTTAGCGGACGAGCAGTACTTC.

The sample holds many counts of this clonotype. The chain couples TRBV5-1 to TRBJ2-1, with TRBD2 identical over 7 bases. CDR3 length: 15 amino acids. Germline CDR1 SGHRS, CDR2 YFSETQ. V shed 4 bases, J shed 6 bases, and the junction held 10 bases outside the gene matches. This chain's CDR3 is CASSPLGGVGNEQFF. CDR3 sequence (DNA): TGCGCCAGCAGCCCCTTGGGGGGGGTAGGCAATGAGCAGTTCTTC.

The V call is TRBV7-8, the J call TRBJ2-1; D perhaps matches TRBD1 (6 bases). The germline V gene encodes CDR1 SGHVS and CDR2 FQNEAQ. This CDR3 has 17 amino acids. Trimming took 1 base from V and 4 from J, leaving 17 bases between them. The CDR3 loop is CASSLEGLGAVYNEQFF. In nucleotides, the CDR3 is TGTGCCAGCAGCTTAGAAGGGCTGGGGGCGGTTTACAATGAGCAGTTCTTC. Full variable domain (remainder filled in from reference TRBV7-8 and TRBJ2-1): GAGVSQSPRYKVAKRGQDVALRCDPISGHVSLFWYQQALGQGPEFLTYFQNEAQLDKSGLPSDRFFAERPEGSVSTLKIQRTQQEDSAVYLCASSLEGLGAVYNEQFFGPGTRLTVL.

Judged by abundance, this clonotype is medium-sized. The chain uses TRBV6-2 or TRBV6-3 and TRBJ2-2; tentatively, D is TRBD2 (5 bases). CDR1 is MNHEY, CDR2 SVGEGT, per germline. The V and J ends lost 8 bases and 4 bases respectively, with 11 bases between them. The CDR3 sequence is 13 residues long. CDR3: CASEGFRTGELFF. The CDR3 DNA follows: TGTGCCAGCGAGGGTTTTCGCACCGGGGAGCTGTTTTTT.

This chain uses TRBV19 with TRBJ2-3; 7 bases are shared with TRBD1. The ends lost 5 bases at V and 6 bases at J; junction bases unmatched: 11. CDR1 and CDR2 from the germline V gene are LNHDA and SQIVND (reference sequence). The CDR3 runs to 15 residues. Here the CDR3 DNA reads TGTGCCAGTAGTGTGGGACAGCCACGAACGGATACGCAGTATTTT. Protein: CASSVGQPRTDTQYF.

CDR3 in DNA: TGCAGTGCTAGAGATCCCGGGACTAGCGGGAGGATGTACGAGCAGTACTTC. It specifies CSARDPGTSGRMYEQYF. The chain uses TRBV20-1 and TRBJ2-7, with 15 bases fitting TRBD2. J lost 4 bases, V lost 0 bases, and 7 bases had no gene match. Per the germline V gene, CDR1 is DFQATT and CDR2 is SNEGSKA (reference sequence). This CDR3 comprises 17 residues.

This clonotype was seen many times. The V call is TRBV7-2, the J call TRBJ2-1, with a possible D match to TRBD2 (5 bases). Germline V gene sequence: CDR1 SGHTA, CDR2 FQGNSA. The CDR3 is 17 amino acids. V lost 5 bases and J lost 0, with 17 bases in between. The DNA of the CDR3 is TGTGCCAGCAGCCCCCCGGGTGGGAGAGTCTCCTACAATGAGCAGTTCTTC. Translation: CASSPPGGRVSYNEQFF.

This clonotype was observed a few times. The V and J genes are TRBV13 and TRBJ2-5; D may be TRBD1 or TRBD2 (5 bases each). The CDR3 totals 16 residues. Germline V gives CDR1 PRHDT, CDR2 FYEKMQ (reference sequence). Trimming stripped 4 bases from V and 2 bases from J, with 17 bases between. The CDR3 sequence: CASSSLAGTEQETQYF. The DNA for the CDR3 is TGTGCCAGCAGCTCCCTCGCCGGGACGGAGCAAGAGACCCAGTACTTC.

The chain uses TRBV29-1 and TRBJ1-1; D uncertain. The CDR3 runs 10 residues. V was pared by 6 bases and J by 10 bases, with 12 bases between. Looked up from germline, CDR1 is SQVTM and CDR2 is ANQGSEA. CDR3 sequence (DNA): TGCAGCGTCCGACGGGAACGAGCTTTCTTT. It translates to CSVRRERAFF.

The DNA of the CDR3 is TGTGCCAGCAGTTACTCGACCGCCTACGAGCAGTACTTC. Amino acids: CASSYSTAYEQYF. The V and J genes are TRBV6-5 and TRBJ2-7, with D unresolved. Trimming removed 0 bases from V and 2 bases from J, with 5 bases in between. The germline gives CDR1 MNHEY, CDR2 SVGAGI. This CDR3 is 13 amino acids long.

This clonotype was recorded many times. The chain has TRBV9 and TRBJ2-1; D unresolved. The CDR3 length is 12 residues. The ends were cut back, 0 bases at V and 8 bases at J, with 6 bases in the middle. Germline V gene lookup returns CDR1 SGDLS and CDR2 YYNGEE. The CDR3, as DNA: TGTGCCAGCAGCGTAGTTTTCTATGAGCAGTTCTTC. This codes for CASSVVFYEQFF.

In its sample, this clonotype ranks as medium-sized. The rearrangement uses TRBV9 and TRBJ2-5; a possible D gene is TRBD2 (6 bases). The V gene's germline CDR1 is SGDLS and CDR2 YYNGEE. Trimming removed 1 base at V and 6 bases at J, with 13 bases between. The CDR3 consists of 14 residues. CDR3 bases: TGTGCCAGCAGCGTACTTGGGGGGACGAAGACCCAGTACTTC. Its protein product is CASSVLGGTKTQYF.

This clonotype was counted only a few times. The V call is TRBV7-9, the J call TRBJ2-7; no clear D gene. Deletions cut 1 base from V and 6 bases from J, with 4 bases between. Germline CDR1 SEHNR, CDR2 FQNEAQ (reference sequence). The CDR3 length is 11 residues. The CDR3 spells CASSLVGEQYF. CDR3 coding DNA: TGTGCCAGCAGCTTAGTAGGCGAGCAGTACTTC.

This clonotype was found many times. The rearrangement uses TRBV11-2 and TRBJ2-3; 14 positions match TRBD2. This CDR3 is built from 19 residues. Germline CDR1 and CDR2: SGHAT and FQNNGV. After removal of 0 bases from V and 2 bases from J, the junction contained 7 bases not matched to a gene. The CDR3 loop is CASSLEGGLAGGHTDTQYF. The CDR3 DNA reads TGTGCCAGCAGCTTAGAAGGTGGACTAGCGGGAGGACACACAGATACGCAGTATTTT.

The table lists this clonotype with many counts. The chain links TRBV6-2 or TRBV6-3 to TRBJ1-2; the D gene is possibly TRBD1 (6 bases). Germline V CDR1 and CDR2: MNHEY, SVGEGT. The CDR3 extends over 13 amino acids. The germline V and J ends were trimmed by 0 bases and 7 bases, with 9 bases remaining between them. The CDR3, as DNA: TGTGCCAGCAGTTACTCGGACAGTCTTGGCTACACCTTC. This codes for CASSYSDSLGYTF.

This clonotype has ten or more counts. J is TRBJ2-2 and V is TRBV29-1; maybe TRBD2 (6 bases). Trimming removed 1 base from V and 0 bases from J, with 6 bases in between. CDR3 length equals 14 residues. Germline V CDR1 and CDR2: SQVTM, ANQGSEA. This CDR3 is CSVEGLANTGELFF. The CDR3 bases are TGCAGCGTTGAAGGACTAGCGAACACCGGGGAGCTGTTTTTT.

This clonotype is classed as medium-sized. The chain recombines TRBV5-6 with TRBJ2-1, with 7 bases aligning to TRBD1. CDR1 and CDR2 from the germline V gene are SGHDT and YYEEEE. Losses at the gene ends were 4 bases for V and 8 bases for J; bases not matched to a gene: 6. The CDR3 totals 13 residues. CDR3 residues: CASSPTGVDEQFF. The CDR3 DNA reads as TGTGCCAGCAGCCCCACAGGGGTGGATGAGCAGTTCTTC.

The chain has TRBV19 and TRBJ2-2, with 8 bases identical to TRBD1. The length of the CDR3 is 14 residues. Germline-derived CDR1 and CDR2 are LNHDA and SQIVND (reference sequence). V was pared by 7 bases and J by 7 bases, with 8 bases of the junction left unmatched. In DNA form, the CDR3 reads TGTGCCAGTACCACAGGGGGGTCGAACGGGGAGCTGTTTTTT. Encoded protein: CASTTGGSNGELFF.

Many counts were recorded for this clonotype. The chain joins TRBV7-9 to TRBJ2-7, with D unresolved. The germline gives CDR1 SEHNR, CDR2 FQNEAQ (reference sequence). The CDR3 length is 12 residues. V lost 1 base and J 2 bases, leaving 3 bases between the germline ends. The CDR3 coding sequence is TGTGCCAGCAGCTTAGGGGCCTACGAGCAGTACTTC. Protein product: CASSLGAYEQYF.

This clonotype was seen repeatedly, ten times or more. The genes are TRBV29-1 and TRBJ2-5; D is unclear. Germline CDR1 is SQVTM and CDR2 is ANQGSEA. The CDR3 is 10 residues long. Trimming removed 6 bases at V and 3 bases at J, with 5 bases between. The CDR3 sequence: CSVLKETQYF. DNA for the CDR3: TGCAGCGTCCTAAAAGAGACCCAGTACTTC. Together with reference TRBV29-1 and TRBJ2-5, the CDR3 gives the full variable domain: SAVISQKPSRDICQRGTSLTIQCQVDSQVTMMFWYRQQPGQSLTLIATANQGSEATYESGFVIDKFPISRPNLTFSTLTVSNMSPEDSSIYLCSVLKETQYFGPGTRLLVL.

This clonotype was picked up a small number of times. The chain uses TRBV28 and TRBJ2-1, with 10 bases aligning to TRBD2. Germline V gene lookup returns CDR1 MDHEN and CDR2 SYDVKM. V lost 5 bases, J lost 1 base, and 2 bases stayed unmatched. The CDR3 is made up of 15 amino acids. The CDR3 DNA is TGTGCCAGCAGTGAGGGACTAGCGTCCTACAATGAGCAGTTCTTC. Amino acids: CASSEGLASYNEQFF.

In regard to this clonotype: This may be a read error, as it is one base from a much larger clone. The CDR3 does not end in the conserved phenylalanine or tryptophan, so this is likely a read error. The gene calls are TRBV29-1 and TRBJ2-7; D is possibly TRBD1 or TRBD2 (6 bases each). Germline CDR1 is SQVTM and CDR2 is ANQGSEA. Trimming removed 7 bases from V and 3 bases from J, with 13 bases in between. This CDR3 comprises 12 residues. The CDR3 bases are TGCAGCGCTAGCGCAGGGGTCTACGAGCAGTACTCC. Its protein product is CSASAGVYEQYS.